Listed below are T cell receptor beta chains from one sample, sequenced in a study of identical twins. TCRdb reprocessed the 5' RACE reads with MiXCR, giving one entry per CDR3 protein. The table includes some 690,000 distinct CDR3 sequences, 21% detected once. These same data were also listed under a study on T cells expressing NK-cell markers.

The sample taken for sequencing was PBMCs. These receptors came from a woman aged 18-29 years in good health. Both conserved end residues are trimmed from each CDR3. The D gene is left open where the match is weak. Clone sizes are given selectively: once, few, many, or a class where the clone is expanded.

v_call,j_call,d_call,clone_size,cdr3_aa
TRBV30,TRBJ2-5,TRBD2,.,AWSSGGKGRQETQY
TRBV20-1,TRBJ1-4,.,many,SARVGGLREKLF
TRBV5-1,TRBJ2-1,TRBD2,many,ASSLGLAGYLFYNEQF
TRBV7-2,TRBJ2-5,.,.,ASSPWSGQQETQY
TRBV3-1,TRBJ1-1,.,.,ASSEGLPADTEAF
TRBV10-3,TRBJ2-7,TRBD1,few,AISEGQGSTQY
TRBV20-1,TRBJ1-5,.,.,STPGDSNQPQH
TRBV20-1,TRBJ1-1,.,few,SVMTGGLRTEAF
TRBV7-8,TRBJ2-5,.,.,ASRVSVARGETQY
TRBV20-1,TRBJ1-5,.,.,SARVGLTGNQPQH
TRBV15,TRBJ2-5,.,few,ATSRDITARD
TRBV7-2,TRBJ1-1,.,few,ASSGPGTGLTEAF
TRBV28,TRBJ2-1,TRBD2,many,ASRGLAAYNEQF
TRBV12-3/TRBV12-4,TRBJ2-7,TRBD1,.,ASTTSGQASYEQY
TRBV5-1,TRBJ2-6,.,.,ASSLGQFGANVLT
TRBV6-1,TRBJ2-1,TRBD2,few,ASSELAAYNEQF
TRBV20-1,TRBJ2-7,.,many,SARGGSSSYEQY
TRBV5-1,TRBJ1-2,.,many,ASSWTDLQGDGYT
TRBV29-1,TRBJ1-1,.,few,SVTSLAEAF
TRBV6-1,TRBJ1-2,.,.,ASSRQTDYGYT
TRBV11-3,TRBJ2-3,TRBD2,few,ASSLAVVSTDTQY
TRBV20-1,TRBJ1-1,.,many,SVSSELNTEAF
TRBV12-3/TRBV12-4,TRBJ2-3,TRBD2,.,ASSLTSGGDSDTQY
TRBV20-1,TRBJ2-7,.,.,SAFPGDHEQY
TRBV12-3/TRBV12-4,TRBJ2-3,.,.,ASSNLLGSTDTQY
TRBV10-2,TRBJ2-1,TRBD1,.,ASGTGGTEQF
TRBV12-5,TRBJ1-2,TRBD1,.,ASGFQQGYNYYGYT
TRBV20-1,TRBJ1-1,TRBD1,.,SAPDRVENTEAF
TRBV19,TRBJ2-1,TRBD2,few,ASSITGLAGGRHEQF
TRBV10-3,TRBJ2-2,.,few,AISGTTGELF
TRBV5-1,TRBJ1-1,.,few,ASSLVAEPAF
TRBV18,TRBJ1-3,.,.,ASSPVGRSSGNTIY
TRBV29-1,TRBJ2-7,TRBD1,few,SVEEFRTGGGEQY
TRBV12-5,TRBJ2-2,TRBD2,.,VSGLTHRGLAGRSGELF
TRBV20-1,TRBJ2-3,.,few,SARASGAGDTQY
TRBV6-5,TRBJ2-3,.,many,ASSSNGVYSDTQY
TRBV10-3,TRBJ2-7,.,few,AISPLQYEQY
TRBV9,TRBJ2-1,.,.,ASSVASSSYNEQF
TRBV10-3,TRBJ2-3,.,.,AIRDSNTDTQY
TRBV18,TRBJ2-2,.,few,ASSPELAGGELF
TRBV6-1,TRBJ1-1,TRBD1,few,ASSRGTVNTEAF
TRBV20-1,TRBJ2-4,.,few,SAKWLAKNIQY
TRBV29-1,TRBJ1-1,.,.,SVQGVTEAF
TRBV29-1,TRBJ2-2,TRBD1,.,SVLPGTGSTGELF
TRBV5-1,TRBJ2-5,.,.,ASSSDGYQETQY
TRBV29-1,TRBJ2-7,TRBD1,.,SVEQGVSYEQY
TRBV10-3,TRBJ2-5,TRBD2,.,AISETTSGREETQY
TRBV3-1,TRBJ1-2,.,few,ASSHGPANYGYT
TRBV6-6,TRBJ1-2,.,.,ASSRGPIYGYT
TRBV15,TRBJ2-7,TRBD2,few,ATRPGLAGVDEQY